This TCR beta chain was captured by sequencing in a study of T cell changes during pregnancy in multiple sclerosis. The CDR3 spans 15 residues. V lost 6 bases and J 1 base, leaving 15 bases between the germline ends. Germline CDR1 is LGHNT and CDR2 is FRNRAP. Generated by immunoSEQ multiplex PCR, the TCRdb table keeps only in-frame clones and is missing some. The sample has some 63,000 clones, over 75% seen once; the top ten hold around 0.9%. This rearrangement joins TRBV12-5 to TRBJ1-1; D not resolved. Sequenced here: peripheral blood, sampled before pregnancy. The TCR comes from a female donor with multiple sclerosis, enrolled in a pregnancy study. This CDR3 is CASGFDRPGNTEAFF. The DNA for the CDR3 is TGTGCTAGTGGCTTCGACCGCCCGGGGAACACTGAAGCTTTCTTT. The complete variable domain, with remaining parts taken from reference TRBV12-5 and TRBJ1-1, reads DARVTQTPRHKVTEMGQEVTMRCQPILGHNTVFWYRQTMMQGLELLAYFRNRAPLDDSGMPKDRFSAEMPDATLATLKIQPSEPRDSAVYFCASGFDRPGNTEAFFGQGTRLTVV.